The next 29 T cell receptor beta chains were all read from a single sample in a study of OX40 agonist ivuxolimab in advanced cancers. Profiling relied on immunoSEQ multiplex PCR, and the TCRdb table lists in-frame clones only, not all of them. The table shows more than 30,000 clones, with 70% to 85% occurring only once. The sample consisted of CD4+ or CD8+ T cells sorted from blood, taken in a trial of the OX40 agonist ivuxolimab. These TCRs come from an adult with an advanced solid tumor such as melanoma, head and neck, liver or kidney cancer.

J is TRBJ1-1 and V is TRBV5-6; D gene uncertain. The CDR3 covers 13 residues. Trimming cost V 2 bases and J 3 bases, with 8 bases left between them. The V gene's germline CDR1 is SGHDT and CDR2 YYEEEE. Written as DNA, the CDR3 is TGTGCCAGCAGCTTAGGGCCGGACACTGAAGCTTTCTTT. Its translation: CASSLGPDTEAFF.

The rearrangement uses TRBV27 and TRBJ2-7; 9 bases fit TRBD1. Germline assignment: CDR1 MNHEY and CDR2 SMNVEV (reference sequence). The length of the CDR3 is 16 residues. With V trimmed by 5 bases and J by 3 bases, 11 bases remained unmatched. CDR3 in amino acids: CASSPSAGDRDYEQYF. DNA of the CDR3: TGTGCCAGCAGTCCCTCTGCGGGGGACAGGGACTACGAGCAGTACTTC.

The rearrangement joins TRBV4-1 to TRBJ2-3; 16 bases map to TRBD2. V lost 0 bases to trimming and J lost 3 bases; unmatched junction nucleotides: 3. This CDR3 contains 18 residues. Germline V gene data show CDR1 as MGHRA and CDR2 as YSYEKL. The CDR3 sequence is CASSQEGLAGGSTDTQYF. CDR3 coding DNA: TGCGCCAGCAGCCAAGAGGGACTAGCGGGGGGGTCGACAGATACGCAGTATTTT.

This clone was counted once. The chain joins TRBV27 to TRBJ2-3; D tentatively reads TRBD1 or TRBD2 (6 bases each). V dropped 5 bases and J dropped 7 bases, with 16 bases sitting between them. The CDR3 consists of 14 residues. Germline V gene sequence: CDR1 MNHEY, CDR2 SMNVEV (reference sequence). CDR3 in DNA: TGTGCCAGCAGTCCAAACCTAGGGGGGTATACGCAGTATTTT. Translated, it gives CASSPNLGGYTQYF.

The genes are TRBV6-5 and TRBJ1-2; a weak D match, TRBD1 (5 bases). Trimming shortened V by 3 bases and J by 10 bases, and 12 bases separated the two germline ends. This CDR3 region has 12 residues. Germline assignment: CDR1 MNHEY and CDR2 SVGAGI. Here the CDR3 DNA reads TGTGCCAGCAGTTATGTAGGAGGGGACTACACCTTC. Amino acids: CASSYVGGDYTF.

The chain carries TRBV4-2 and TRBJ1-2; 8 positions match TRBD1. V lost 5 bases to trimming and J lost 7 bases; unmatched junction nucleotides: 9. The germline gives CDR1 LGHNA, CDR2 YNFKEQ. The CDR3 spans 14 residues. CDR3 loop: CASSSGQARLGYTF. In nucleotides, the CDR3 is TGTGCCAGCAGCTCGGGACAGGCCCGCCTTGGCTACACCTTC.

The chain is built from TRBV5-4 and TRBJ1-2; 9 bases fit TRBD1. The ends lost 2 bases at V and 8 bases at J; junction bases unmatched: 19. This CDR3 is built from 18 residues. The germline gives CDR1 SGHNT, CDR2 YYREEE (reference sequence). The CDR3 sequence is CASSFEPRVTGGRLGYTF. CDR3 nucleotide sequence: TGTGCCAGCAGCTTCGAGCCGCGCGTCACAGGGGGCCGCTTAGGCTACACCTTC.

The chain employs TRBV19 and TRBJ1-2; TRBD1 aligns across 7 bases. V dropped 9 bases and J dropped 5; count of bases not matched to a gene: 6. The CDR3 has 12 amino acids. Germline CDR1 and CDR2: LNHDA and SQIVND (reference sequence). CDR3 sequence reads: CASRDSRYGYTF. Written as DNA, the CDR3 is TGTGCCAGCCGGGACAGTAGGTATGGCTACACCTTC.

The chain is built from TRBV7-3 and TRBJ1-1; D unclear. The CDR3 length is 15 residues. The V gene's germline CDR1 is SGHTA and CDR2 FQGTGA. The V end was cut by 5 bases, the J end by 1 base, with 14 bases between. CDR3 sequence reads: CASSQLGLPNTEAFF. CDR3 sequence (DNA): TGTGCCAGCAGCCAACTGGGCCTCCCGAACACTGAAGCTTTCTTT.

This chain links TRBV30 with TRBJ1-2; unclear D gene. Germline V gives CDR1 GTSNPN, CDR2 SVGIG (reference sequence). The CDR3 runs to 13 residues. The V gene lost 0 bases and the J gene lost 4 bases, with 9 bases spanning the gap. CDR3 nucleotide sequence: TGTGCCTGGAGTGTACATCAGGTCTATGGCTACACCTTC. Amino acid sequence: CAWSVHQVYGYTF.

The genes are TRBV6-1 and TRBJ2-3; D is perhaps TRBD1 or TRBD2 (5 bases each). Trimming shortened V by 6 bases and J by 6 bases, and 10 bases separated the two germline ends. Per germline, CDR1 MNHNS and CDR2 SASEGT. The CDR3 runs to 12 residues. For the CDR3, the DNA is TGTGCCAGCAGGGGGGTTCAGGATACGCAGTATTTT. As protein: CASRGVQDTQYF.

The rearrangement joins TRBV11-2 to TRBJ1-2, with D possibly TRBD1 on 5 matching bases. The V end lost 5 bases, the J end lost 2 bases, and 12 bases lay between the germline ends. Germline loops: CDR1 SGHAT, CDR2 FQNNGV. This CDR3 has 14 residues. The CDR3 sequence is CASSRGHNNYGYTF. CDR3 DNA sequence: TGTGCCAGCAGCCGAGGACACAACAACTATGGCTACACCTTC. Looking up the rest from reference TRBV11-2 and TRBJ1-2 gives the full variable domain: EAGVAQSPRYKIIEKRQSVAFWCNPISGHATLYWYQQILGQGPKLLIQFQNNGVVDDSQLPKDRFSAERLKGVDSTLKIQPAKLEDSAVYLCASSRGHNNYGYTFGSGTRLTVV.

This clone was observed a handful of times. V usage is TRBV6-5 and J usage is TRBJ1-6; D gene uncertain. V lost 0 bases and J 13 bases, leaving 10 bases between the germline ends. Germline V gene data show CDR1 as MNHEY and CDR2 as SVGAGI. The CDR3 has 13 amino acids. The CDR3 bases are TGTGCCAGCAGTTACTCGAGCGGGCGTCCCCTCCACTTT. This gives the protein CASSYSSGRPLHF.

The sample holds a few counts of this clone. The chain carries TRBV27 and TRBJ1-4; D is undetermined. Trimming took 6 bases from V and 6 from J, leaving 11 bases between them. Germline V CDR1 and CDR2: MNHEY, SMNVEV (reference sequence). The CDR3 spans 13 residues. The CDR3 spells CASSLQLHEKLFF. The CDR3 DNA is TGTGCCAGCAGCTTACAGCTACATGAAAAACTGTTTTTT. The complete variable domain, with remaining parts taken from reference TRBV27 and TRBJ1-4, reads EAQVTQNPRYLITVTGKKLTVTCSQNMNHEYMSWYRQDPGLGLRQIYYSMNVEVTDKGDVPEGYKVSRKEKRNFPLILESPSPNQTSLYFCASSLQLHEKLFFGSGTQLSVL.

The chain uses TRBV28 and TRBJ2-5; D gene uncertain. The end of the DNA aligns better with TRBJ2-7, so the J call may be wrong. The CDR3 extends over 14 amino acids. The germline V gene encodes CDR1 MDHEN and CDR2 SYDVKM. The CDR3 DNA is TGTGCCAGCAGTTTTTCTCTAGGCTCCTACGAGCAGTACTTC. Translating it yields CASSFSLGSYEQYF.

This sequence joins TRBV2 and TRBJ1-2; D remains ambiguous. CDR1 is SNHLY and CDR2 is FYNNEI in the germline V gene. Trimming took off 2 bases at V and 4 bases at J, with 14 bases between the two ends. This CDR3 is 15 amino acids long. Here the CDR3 DNA reads TGTGCCAGCAGTGAACAATTCTCACCACTCTATGGCTACACCTTC. It yields the protein CASSEQFSPLYGYTF.

This chain connects TRBV11-2 to TRBJ2-1, with 12 bases fitting TRBD2. The CDR3 runs 16 residues. J was trimmed by 8 bases and V by 2 bases; bases with no gene match: 7. The germline V gene has CDR1 SGHAT and CDR2 FQNNGV. Written as DNA, the CDR3 is TGTGCCAGCAGCTTAAGTCGACTAGCGGGGGTTGATGAGCAGTTCTTC. Translating it yields CASSLSRLAGVDEQFF.

This clone was counted only a few times. The rearrangement joins TRBV19 to TRBJ1-1, with D unclear. The CDR3 runs 12 residues. CDR1 is LNHDA and CDR2 is SQIVND in the germline V gene (reference sequence). V gave up 7 bases and J gave up 1 base, with 7 bases separating them. DNA of the CDR3: TGTGCCAGTATGGGCAGGAACACTGAAGCTTTCTTT. Its protein product is CASMGRNTEAFF. Filled out from reference TRBV19 and TRBJ1-1, the complete variable domain reads DGGITQSPKYLFRKEGQNVTLSCEQNLNHDAMYWYRQDPGQGLRLIYYSQIVNDFQKGDIAEGYSVSREKKESFPLTVTSAQKNPTAFYLCASMGRNTEAFFGQGTRLTVV.

The V call is TRBV6-1, the J call TRBJ1-1; 7 bases line up with TRBD1. Germline CDR1 reads MNHNS; CDR2 reads SASEGT. The CDR3 extends over 13 amino acids. The J segment lost 1 base and the V segment lost 8 bases, leaving 4 bases of the junction unmatched. CDR3 sequence: CASEGQRNTEAFF. The CDR3, as DNA: TGTGCCAGCGAGGGACAGAGGAACACTGAAGCTTTCTTT.

V and J are TRBV9 and TRBJ1-3, with D possibly matching TRBD1 (5 bases). The CDR3 consists of 15 residues. Germline V gene lookup returns CDR1 SGDLS and CDR2 YYNGEE. Trimming took off 5 bases at V and 4 bases at J, with 16 bases between the two ends. The CDR3 nucleotides read TGTGCCAGCAGTGATCAGGGAACGGGCGGAAACACCATATATTTT. It codes for CASSDQGTGGNTIYF.

The chain has TRBV7-6 and TRBJ2-5; TRBD1 is a possible D gene (5 bases). The CDR3 has 18 residues. Per the germline V gene, CDR1 is SGHVS and CDR2 is FNYEAQ. Trimming removed 1 base from V and 3 bases from J, with 21 bases in between. The CDR3 spells CASSLVRRYVTEKETQYF. In DNA, the CDR3 is TGTGCCAGCAGCTTAGTACGTAGATACGTGACAGAAAAAGAGACCCAGTACTTC.

A few counts support this clone. The rearrangement uses TRBV30 and TRBJ1-1; 9 nucleotides match TRBD1. CDR1 and CDR2 from the germline V gene are GTSNPN and SVGIG (reference sequence). The CDR3 consists of 14 residues. J gave up 1 base and V 7 bases, and 7 bases lay outside the gene matches. The CDR3 DNA reads as TGTGCCTTAAACATACAGGGGGCGAACACTGAAGCTTTCTTT. Its protein product is CALNIQGANTEAFF.

There are a few counts of this clone. The chain links TRBV11-2 to TRBJ2-1, with 12 nucleotides matching TRBD1. Germline-derived CDR1 and CDR2 are SGHAT and FQNNGV. This CDR3 has 16 amino acids. V gave up 5 bases and J gave up 2 bases; unmatched junction bases: 4. DNA for the CDR3: TGTGCCAGCAGCCCAGGGACAGGGGGCGCCTACAATGAGCAGTTCTTC. This gives the protein CASSPGTGGAYNEQFF.

This rearrangement joins TRBV6-5 to TRBJ1-2; TRBD1 agrees at 11 bases. Germline CDR1 reads MNHEY; CDR2 reads SVGAGI. V lost 8 bases, J lost 4 bases, and 6 bases stayed unmatched. CDR3 size: 14 residues. CDR3 loop: CASAPDRGPYGYTF. CDR3 DNA: TGTGCCAGCGCTCCGGACAGGGGGCCCTATGGCTACACCTTC.

The gene calls are TRBV5-1 and TRBJ2-3; 7 nucleotides align to TRBD1. This CDR3 region has 15 residues. CDR1 is SGHRS, CDR2 YFSETQ, per germline. The V and J ends lost 0 bases and 6 bases, in that order; junction bases with no gene match: 7. This CDR3 is CASSLAIQGPDTQYF. Written as DNA, the CDR3 is TGCGCCAGCAGCTTGGCCATACAGGGGCCGGATACGCAGTATTTT.

The chain employs TRBV5-4 and TRBJ2-7, with a possible D match to TRBD1 (5 bases). V dropped 7 bases and J dropped 0 bases, with 11 bases sitting between them. Germline CDR1 reads SGHNT; CDR2 reads YYREEE (reference sequence). The CDR3 loop spans 13 amino acids. The CDR3 DNA is TGTGCCAGCGGAACAGGTTTCTCCTACGAGCAGTACTTC. It encodes CASGTGFSYEQYF. The entire variable domain, with the rest obtained from reference TRBV5-4 and TRBJ2-7, is as follows: ETGVTQSPTHLIKTRGQQVTLRCSSQSGHNTVSWYQQALGQGPQFIFQYYREEENGRGNFPPRFSGLQFPNYSSELNVNALELDDSALYLCASGTGFSYEQYFGPGTRLTVT.

CDR3 residues: CASSPRRREAPLHF. The CDR3 region has the DNA TGTGCCAGCAGCCCACGACGGCGGGAGGCACCCCTCCACTTT. J is TRBJ1-6 and V is TRBV9; D not resolved. Germline V gene data show CDR1 as SGDLS and CDR2 as YYNGEE. The germline V and J ends were trimmed by 4 bases and 11 bases, with 16 bases remaining between them. The CDR3 runs to 14 residues.

The CDR3 loop is CASSLNTGSNEKLFF. The DNA of the CDR3 is TGTGCCAGCAGCTTAAACACGGGCAGTAATGAAAAACTGTTTTTT. The chain links TRBV11-1 to TRBJ1-4; no firm D call. Trimming stripped 2 bases from V and 4 bases from J, with 11 bases between. CDR1 is SGHAT, CDR2 FQDESV, per germline (reference sequence). There are 15 residues in the CDR3.

V is TRBV10-3 and J is TRBJ1-2; TRBD1 might be the D (6 bases). Germline V gene data show CDR1 as ENHRY and CDR2 as SYGVKD. The ends were cut back, 5 bases at V and 8 bases at J, with 21 bases in the middle. This CDR3 spans 15 amino acids. CDR3 sequence: CAISLGGGTARGYTF. In nucleotides, the CDR3 is TGTGCCATCAGTCTCGGGGGGGGCACGGCTCGCGGCTACACCTTC.